This is a list of T cell receptor beta chains from one sample in a study of neurological immune-mediated disorders. One entry per CDR3 protein results from TCRdb running MiXCR on the 5' RACE reads. The table shows fewer than 80,000 distinct CDR3 sequences, with 4% to 6% occurring only once. Sequencing used PBMCs. The receptors were sampled from a woman in her forties or fifties with multiple sclerosis. CDR3s include the opening cysteine and the closing phenylalanine or tryptophan. The order of the fields is CDR3 length, J gene, clone size, V gene, D gene, CDR3 protein, CDR3 DNA. The D gene is left open where the match is weak. Only some rows state a clone size, as once, few, many or a class for expanded clones.

length: 13
J: TRBJ1-2
size: many
V: TRBV29-1
D: TRBD1
CDR3: CSVFSGQGGGYTF
DNA: TGCAGCGTTTTTTCGGGACAGGGAGGAGGCTACACCTTC

length: 16
J: TRBJ2-1
size: NA
V: TRBV20-1
D: TRBD2
CDR3: CSAPRWTSGGVDEQFF
DNA: TGCAGTGCTCCCCGTTGGACTAGCGGGGGGGTCGATGAGCAGTTCTTC

length: 14
J: TRBJ1-1
size: many
V: TRBV10-3
D: TRBD1
CDR3: CAITSDRENTEAFF
DNA: TGTGCCATCACCTCGGACAGGGAGAACACTGAAGCTTTCTTT

length: 13
J: TRBJ2-3
size: many
V: TRBV29-1
D: NA
CDR3: CSVVQTTTDTQYF
DNA: TGCAGCGTTGTCCAGACTACCACAGATACGCAGTATTTT

length: 14
J: TRBJ2-1
size: many
V: TRBV10-3
D: NA
CDR3: CAISGESSYNEQFF
DNA: TGTGCCATCAGTGGGGAGAGCTCCTACAATGAGCAGTTCTTC

length: 15
J: TRBJ2-5
size: many
V: TRBV6-6
D: TRBD2
CDR3: CASSYSGREGETQYF
DNA: TGTGCCAGCAGTTACTCCGGCAGGGAGGGGGAGACCCAGTACTTC

length: 14
J: TRBJ1-5
size: few
V: TRBV7-8
D: NA
CDR3: CASSLAPGNQPQNF
DNA: TGTGCCAGCAGCTTGGCCCCGGGGAATCAGCCCCAGAATTTT

length: 15
J: TRBJ2-3
size: NA
V: TRBV5-1
D: NA
CDR3: CASSLGSLRADTQYF
DNA: TGCGCCAGCAGCTTGGGATCCCTTAGGGCAGATACGCAGTATTTT

length: 16
J: TRBJ2-2
size: many
V: TRBV11-2
D: TRBD1
CDR3: CASSPRDRVYTGELFF
DNA: TGTGCCAGCAGCCCCCGGGACAGAGTATACACCGGGGAGCTGTTTTTT

length: 13
J: TRBJ2-7
size: NA
V: TRBV5-6
D: TRBD2
CDR3: CASSPIAGGQQYF
DNA: TGTGCCAGCAGCCCTATCGCGGGGGGGCAGCAGTACTTC

length: 19
J: TRBJ1-5
size: NA
V: TRBV7-3
D: NA
CDR3: CASSLTSVVTGEGNQPQHF
DNA: TGTGCCAGCAGCTTAACGTCGGTAGTTACTGGTGAGGGGAATCAGCCCCAGCATTTT

length: 21
J: TRBJ2-1
size: many
V: TRBV15
D: TRBD2
CDR3: CATSGVGLAGAILLSYNEQFF
DNA: TGTGCCACCAGCGGGGTGGGGCTAGCGGGGGCCATTCTTCTCTCCTACAATGAGCAGTTCTTC

length: 17
J: TRBJ2-1
size: many
V: TRBV12-3/TRBV12-4
D: TRBD2
CDR3: CASSRQTSGALLGEQFF
DNA: TGTGCCAGCAGTCGACAGACTAGCGGGGCTCTTCTGGGTGAGCAGTTCTTC

length: 15
J: TRBJ2-5
size: medium-sized
V: TRBV5-1
D: NA
CDR3: CASRRDPLGSETQYF
DNA: TGCGCCAGCAGACGGGACCCCCTAGGGTCAGAGACCCAGTACTTC

length: 11
J: TRBJ2-7
size: many
V: TRBV10-3
D: NA
CDR3: CAISDAYEQYF
DNA: TGTGCCATCAGTGATGCCTACGAGCAGTACTTC

length: 14
J: TRBJ2-6
size: many
V: TRBV27
D: NA
CDR3: CASRGLGGANVLTF
DNA: TGTGCCAGCAGGGGGCTGGGAGGGGCCAACGTCCTGACTTTC

length: 13
J: TRBJ1-1
size: many
V: TRBV9
D: NA
CDR3: CASSVDANTEAFF
DNA: TGTGCCAGCAGCGTTGACGCGAACACTGAAGCTTTCTTT

length: 12
J: TRBJ2-1
size: few
V: TRBV29-1
D: NA
CDR3: CSVEMGYNEQFF
DNA: TGCAGCGTTGAGATGGGGTACAATGAGCAGTTCTTC

length: 13
J: TRBJ1-1
size: NA
V: TRBV20-1
D: NA
CDR3: CSAGGSFDTEAFF
DNA: TGCAGTGCTGGGGGAAGCTTTGACACTGAAGCTTTCTTT

length: 13
J: TRBJ2-5
size: many
V: TRBV6-5
D: NA
CDR3: CASSYGSAETQYF
DNA: TGTGCCAGCAGTTACGGGTCAGCGGAGACCCAGTACTTC

length: 12
J: TRBJ2-3
size: NA
V: TRBV7-2
D: NA
CDR3: CANSLGTDTQYF
DNA: TGTGCCAACAGCTTAGGGACAGATACGCAGTATTTT

length: 14
J: TRBJ2-3
size: many
V: TRBV7-3
D: NA
CDR3: CASSLAPAPDTQYF
DNA: TGTGCCAGCAGCTTAGCCCCTGCCCCAGATACGCAGTATTTT

length: 15
J: TRBJ1-5
size: many
V: TRBV12-5
D: NA
CDR3: CASGLGGILTQPQHF
DNA: TGTGCTAGTGGTTTGGGAGGGATACTTACGCAGCCCCAGCATTTT

length: 15
J: TRBJ2-1
size: many
V: TRBV4-3
D: NA
CDR3: CASSQDWSNHNEQFF
DNA: TGCGCCAGCAGCCAAGATTGGTCCAACCACAATGAGCAGTTCTTC

length: 13
J: TRBJ1-2
size: NA
V: TRBV28
D: NA
CDR3: CASSVPNSYGYTF
DNA: TGTGCCAGCAGTGTTCCAAACAGCTATGGCTACACCTTC

length: 13
J: TRBJ2-1
size: many
V: TRBV5-1
D: TRBD2
CDR3: CASGGGAGGEQFF
DNA: TGCGCCAGCGGCGGGGGAGCCGGGGGTGAGCAGTTCTTC

length: 13
J: TRBJ1-6
size: many
V: TRBV10-3
D: TRBD1
CDR3: CAFRDRVDSPLHF
DNA: TGTGCCTTTCGAGACAGGGTAGATTCACCCCTCCACTTT

length: 16
J: TRBJ2-1
size: many
V: TRBV7-8
D: NA
CDR3: CASSARQTSSYNEQFF
DNA: TGTGCCAGCAGCGCGCGACAGACAAGCTCCTACAATGAGCAGTTCTTC

length: 16
J: TRBJ2-7
size: many
V: TRBV7-3
D: NA
CDR3: CASSLLLFQRPYEQYF
DNA: TGTGCCAGCAGCTTACTGCTATTCCAAAGACCCTACGAGCAGTACTTC

length: 14
J: TRBJ2-1
size: many
V: TRBV20-1
D: NA
CDR3: CSARDRATHNEQFF
DNA: TGCAGTGCTAGAGACAGGGCAACGCACAATGAGCAGTTCTTC

length: 16
J: TRBJ2-6
size: many
V: TRBV11-3
D: NA
CDR3: CASSLRMNSGANVLTF
DNA: TGTGCCAGCAGCCTGCGGATGAACTCTGGGGCCAACGTCCTGACTTTC

length: 12
J: TRBJ2-7
size: many
V: TRBV12-5
D: NA
CDR3: CASATTIGEQYF
DNA: TGTGCTAGTGCAACAACGATCGGCGAGCAGTACTTC

length: 13
J: TRBJ2-1
size: many
V: TRBV27
D: NA
CDR3: CASSLTGTNEQFF
DNA: TGTGCCAGCAGTTTAACGGGGACCAATGAGCAGTTCTTC

length: 15
J: TRBJ1-2
size: many
V: TRBV4-2
D: NA
CDR3: CASSQDLRGRDGYTF
DNA: TGTGCCAGCAGCCAAGATTTACGGGGGCGTGATGGCTACACCTTC

length: 13
J: TRBJ2-1
size: many
V: TRBV7-6
D: NA
CDR3: CASMKNPYNEQFF
DNA: TGTGCCAGCATGAAAAACCCCTACAATGAGCAGTTCTTC

length: 14
J: TRBJ2-7
size: NA
V: TRBV14
D: NA
CDR3: CASSQDVGPYEQYF
DNA: TGTGCCAGCAGCCAAGATGTAGGTCCTTACGAGCAGTACTTC

length: 13
J: TRBJ1-1
size: many
V: TRBV4-3
D: NA
CDR3: CASSPITSAEAFF
DNA: TGCGCCAGCAGCCCAATTACGAGCGCTGAAGCTTTCTTT

length: 15
J: TRBJ2-6
size: few
V: TRBV7-3
D: TRBD1
CDR3: CASSPGGSGAKVLTF
DNA: TGTGCCAGCAGCCCAGGGGGCTCTGGGGCCAAAGTCCTGACTTTC

length: 17
J: TRBJ1-5
size: many
V: TRBV5-6
D: NA
CDR3: CASSRTDEDISNQPQHF
DNA: TGTGCCAGCAGCAGGACAGATGAGGATATTAGCAATCAGCCCCAGCATTTT

length: 12
J: TRBJ1-1
size: many
V: TRBV20-1
D: NA
CDR3: CSVGGGRTEAFF
DNA: TGCAGTGTCGGCGGGGGTAGGACTGAAGCTTTCTTT

length: 15
J: TRBJ2-6
size: many
V: TRBV2
D: NA
CDR3: CASRTGVPGANVLTF
DNA: TGTGCCAGCAGGACGGGGGTCCCTGGGGCCAACGTCCTGACTTTC

length: 17
J: TRBJ2-2
size: many
V: TRBV29-1
D: TRBD1
CDR3: CSVEDSGAGTGTGELFF
DNA: TGCAGCGTTGAAGATTCCGGGGCCGGGACAGGGACCGGGGAGCTGTTTTTT

length: 15
J: TRBJ1-1
size: many
V: TRBV7-9
D: NA
CDR3: CASRGPPGPSTEAFF
DNA: TGTGCCAGCCGCGGACCGCCGGGCCCCTCCACTGAAGCTTTCTTT

length: 15
J: TRBJ1-4
size: many
V: TRBV28
D: TRBD1
CDR3: CASSLDRAANEKLFF
DNA: TGTGCCAGCAGTTTGGACAGGGCCGCTAATGAAAAACTGTTTTTT

length: 16
J: TRBJ1-6
size: many
V: TRBV20-1
D: NA
CDR3: CSARDGRGSYNSPLHF
DNA: TGCAGTGCTAGAGATGGGAGGGGCTCCTATAATTCACCCCTCCACTTT

length: 15
J: TRBJ1-1
size: many
V: TRBV27
D: NA
CDR3: CASSLGRGGLTEAFF
DNA: TGTGCCAGCAGTTTAGGAAGAGGGGGGTTGACTGAAGCTTTCTTT

length: 11
J: TRBJ1-1
size: many
V: TRBV3-1
D: NA
CDR3: CASSQDQEAFF
DNA: TGTGCCAGCAGCCAAGATCAGGAGGCTTTCTTT

length: 15
J: TRBJ2-7
size: many
V: TRBV7-9
D: TRBD1
CDR3: CASSLVAGGLSKQYF
DNA: TGTGCCAGCAGCTTAGTGGCAGGGGGCCTCTCCAAGCAGTACTTC

length: 16
J: TRBJ1-2
size: NA
V: TRBV6-5
D: NA
CDR3: CASSYSTPTRSFGYTF
DNA: TGTGCCAGCAGTTACTCGACGCCAACAAGGTCCTTTGGCTACACCTTC

length: 18
J: TRBJ2-2
size: many
V: TRBV7-8
D: NA
CDR3: CASSRKREAGLNTGELFF
DNA: TGTGCCAGCAGCCGAAAAAGGGAAGCAGGGCTCAACACCGGGGAGCTGTTTTTT

length: 13
J: TRBJ2-1
size: few
V: TRBV5-5
D: NA
CDR3: CASSHDFYNEQFF
DNA: TGTGCCAGCAGTCACGACTTCTACAATGAGCAGTTCTTC

length: 14
J: TRBJ2-3
size: many
V: TRBV6-6
D: NA
CDR3: CATEGGERTDTQYF
DNA: TGTGCCACTGAAGGGGGGGAGAGGACAGATACGCAGTATTTT

length: 16
J: TRBJ2-2
size: many
V: TRBV7-3
D: TRBD2
CDR3: CASSPLGTSGLGELFF
DNA: TGTGCCAGCAGCCCCTTGGGGACTAGCGGACTCGGGGAGCTGTTTTTT

length: 14
J: TRBJ2-1
size: many
V: TRBV7-8
D: TRBD1
CDR3: CASSLRQGSREQFF
DNA: TGTGCCAGCAGCTTAAGACAGGGGAGCCGTGAGCAGTTCTTC

length: 15
J: TRBJ2-1
size: many
V: TRBV2
D: NA
CDR3: CASNREVGGYNEQFF
DNA: TGTGCCAGCAATCGAGAGGTTGGGGGCTACAATGAGCAGTTCTTC

length: 15
J: TRBJ2-3
size: many
V: TRBV29-1
D: NA
CDR3: CSVEEEGQSTDTQYF
DNA: TGCAGCGTTGAAGAGGAGGGACAGAGCACAGATACGCAGTATTTT

length: 14
J: TRBJ2-1
size: many
V: TRBV2
D: TRBD2
CDR3: CASRRGGSYNEQFF
DNA: TGTGCCAGCAGGCGGGGGGGCTCCTACAATGAGCAGTTCTTC